The 20 T cell receptor beta chains given below trace back to one sample, sequenced in a study of blood T cell repertoires in COVID-19. Measured with immunoSEQ multiplex PCR; TCRdb has only the in-frame clones, and not every one. This sample has a few hundred thousand clones; 85% to 90% occur once, and the top ten carry about 9.4%. Sequences were obtained from PBMCs or T cells enriched from blood (not recorded which). These receptors came from a woman aged 45-60 years who had recovered from COVID-19.

The chain has TRBV15 and TRBJ2-1, with D perhaps TRBD1 (5 bases). In germline, CDR1 is LNHNV, CDR2 YYDKDF (reference sequence). The V and J ends lost 0 bases and 6 bases respectively, with 15 bases between them. There are 16 residues in the CDR3. The CDR3 sequence is CATSRDVSGYVNEQFF. CDR3 bases: TGTGCCACCAGCAGAGATGTGTCAGGGTATGTCAATGAGCAGTTCTTC.

This clone was detected a few times. V and J are TRBV7-9 and TRBJ2-7; no definite D call. The CDR3 spans 14 residues. Looked up from germline, CDR1 is SEHNR and CDR2 is FQNEAQ (reference sequence). V was clipped by 1 base and J by 6 bases, with 13 bases between them. The CDR3 bases are TGTGCCAGCAGCTTAGATGGCAGTTTGTCCGAGCAGTACTTC. This gives the protein CASSLDGSLSEQYF.

The CDR3 protein is CASSQVVGGELFF. CDR3 sequence (DNA): TGTGCCAGCAGCCAAGTAGTTGGCGGGGAGCTGTTTTTT. J is TRBJ2-2 and V is TRBV4-2, with D unresolved. The CDR3 loop spans 13 amino acids. Trimming left V 1 base short and J 7 bases short, with 7 bases between. Germline-derived CDR1 and CDR2 are LGHNA and YNFKEQ.

The V gene is TRBV4-3, the J gene TRBJ2-5, with 10 nucleotides matching TRBD2. CDR1 and CDR2 (germline): LGHNA, YSLEER. This CDR3 is 15 amino acids long. Unmatched junction bases numbered 8, after V lost 6 bases and J lost 4 bases. The CDR3 DNA reads as TGCGCCAGCAGTTACGAGCGGGGGGGAAGAGAGACCCAGTACTTC. This encodes CASSYERGGRETQYF.

The J gene is TRBJ2-7, the V gene TRBV5-6; D call uncertain. The V end lost 4 bases, the J end lost 6 bases, and 14 bases lay between the germline ends. This CDR3 has 13 amino acids. Germline loops: CDR1 SGHDT, CDR2 YYEEEE. The CDR3 region has the DNA TGTGCCAGCAGCCTCGTAGAGCTGCGCGAGCAGTACTTC. This gives the protein CASSLVELREQYF.

This chain uses TRBV19 with TRBJ1-5; tentatively, D is TRBD1 (5 bases). V gave up 5 bases and J gave up 0 bases, with 20 bases separating them. The germline gives CDR1 LNHDA, CDR2 SQIVND (reference sequence). The CDR3 has 18 residues. CDR3 nucleotide sequence: TGTGCCAGTAGTTTGGGTACTCAGCAGGGTTATAGCAATCAGCCCCAGCATTTT. This gives the protein CASSLGTQQGYSNQPQHF.

The rearrangement links TRBV4-2 to TRBJ2-6; D is ambiguous. The CDR3 consists of 14 residues. The ends were cut back, 4 bases at V and 0 bases at J, with 4 bases in the middle. Germline CDR1 LGHNA, CDR2 YNFKEQ. CDR3 coding DNA: TGTGCCAGCAGCCCCCGCTCTGGGGCCAACGTCCTGACTTTC. It yields the protein CASSPRSGANVLTF.

The genes are TRBV7-3 and TRBJ2-1; D possibly corresponds to TRBD1 (6 bases). CDR3 length: 15 residues. Germline V gives CDR1 SGHTA, CDR2 FQGTGA. Trimming stripped 5 bases from V and 5 bases from J, with 16 bases between. This CDR3 is CASSRDADRDNEQFF. The CDR3 DNA sequence: TGTGCCAGCAGCCGGGACGCGGACAGAGACAATGAGCAGTTCTTC.

This rearrangement joins TRBV11-3 to TRBJ1-5; D is perhaps TRBD1 (6 bases). This CDR3 has 17 amino acids. Trimming shortened V by 4 bases and J by 5 bases, and 21 bases separated the two germline ends. The germline CDR1 and CDR2 sequences are SGHNT and YENEEA. Here the CDR3 DNA reads TGTGCCAGCAGCTCGGGGGGGCCGAGGCTGAAGGATCAGCCCCAGCATTTT. Protein sequence: CASSSGGPRLKDQPQHF.

The CDR3, as DNA: TGTGCCAGCAGCCAAGACAGTGGGGGGGCGGAAGCTTTCTTT. The encoded protein is CASSQDSGGAEAFF. The chain has TRBV3-1 (or the pseudogene TRBV3-2) and TRBJ1-1, with D possibly matching TRBD1 (6 bases). Trimming removed 0 bases from V and 8 bases from J, with 13 bases in between. CDR3 length equals 14 residues. Germline CDR1 is LGHDT and CDR2 is YNNKEL (reference sequence).

DNA for the CDR3: TGCACCAGCAGCCAAGAGGGGGGGGCGTTCTCCTACGAGCAGTACTTC. It translates to CTSSQEGGAFSYEQYF. The chain has TRBV1 and TRBJ2-7; the tabulated D call, TRBD2, remains unverified against the DNA. TRBV1 is annotated as a pseudogene. The CDR3 runs to 16 residues.

This chain joins TRBV7-8 and TRBJ2-5; no clear D. Germline lookup yields CDR1 SGHVS and CDR2 FQNEAQ. The CDR3 sequence is 15 residues long. V lost 0 bases and J lost 2, with 10 bases in between. CDR3 DNA sequence: TGTGCCAGCAGCTTAGCGGGCAGAAATCAAGAGACCCAGTACTTC. It is translated as CASSLAGRNQETQYF.

The rearrangement joins TRBV7-9 to TRBJ1-6; maybe TRBD1 (6 bases). V gave up 8 bases and J gave up 5 bases, with 10 bases separating them. The CDR3 runs to 13 residues. Germline V gene data show CDR1 as SEHNR and CDR2 as FQNEAQ (reference sequence). CDR3 sequence reads: CASLGADNSPLHF. The CDR3 region has the DNA TGTGCCAGCCTGGGGGCGGATAATTCACCCCTCCACTTT.

This chain connects TRBV27 to TRBJ1-2; 8 bases map to TRBD1. The ends lost 4 bases at V and 2 bases at J; junction bases unmatched: 6. Germline CDR1 and CDR2: MNHEY and SMNVEV (reference sequence). There are 15 residues in the CDR3. CDR3 loop: CASSYRTGKNYGYTF. The CDR3 bases are TGTGCCAGCAGTTACCGGACAGGGAAGAACTATGGCTACACCTTC.

The chain combines TRBV2 with TRBJ1-2; D not certain. Trimming cost V 7 bases and J 7 bases, with 19 bases left between them. This CDR3 spans 14 amino acids. Germline lookup yields CDR1 SNHLY and CDR2 FYNNEI. The DNA of the CDR3 is TGTGCCAGCAACGCGGCCCGTCTGGAAGGTGGCTACACCTTC. It codes for CASNAARLEGGYTF.

This clone was seen more than once but under ten times. The V gene is TRBV7-9, the J gene TRBJ1-1; D might be TRBD1 (6 bases). Per germline, CDR1 SEHNR and CDR2 FQNEAQ (reference sequence). The CDR3 covers 14 residues. V dropped 5 bases and J dropped 4 bases, with 14 bases sitting between them. The CDR3 region is CASSPRGGGTEAFF. CDR3 in DNA: TGTGCCAGCAGCCCCCGGGGAGGGGGCACTGAAGCTTTCTTT.

The chain links TRBV13 to TRBJ2-1; 11 positions match TRBD2. The J segment lost 12 bases and the V segment lost 0 bases, leaving 13 bases of the junction unmatched. Per germline, CDR1 PRHDT and CDR2 FYEKMQ (reference sequence). This CDR3 is built from 17 residues. CDR3 in amino acids: CASSLGTFSGGAVWQFF. The CDR3 DNA follows: TGTGCCAGCAGCTTAGGGACCTTTAGCGGGGGGGCCGTTTGGCAGTTCTTC.

The genes are TRBV9 and TRBJ1-2, with D possibly TRBD1 on 6 matching bases. Per the germline V gene, CDR1 is SGDLS and CDR2 is YYNGEE. The CDR3 is 15 residues long. V was trimmed by 3 bases and J by 7 bases, leaving 19 bases between them. The CDR3 reads CASSGQIGGAGGYTF. The CDR3 bases are TGTGCCAGCAGCGGCCAAATAGGGGGGGCAGGTGGCTACACCTTC. The full variable domain, completed using reference TRBV9 and TRBJ1-2, is DSGVTQTPKHLITATGQRVTLRCSPRSGDLSVYWYQQSLDQGLQFLIQYYNGEERAKGNILERFSAQQFPDLHSELNLSSLELGDSALYFCASSGQIGGAGGYTFGSGTRLTVV.

The gene calls are TRBV6-6 and TRBJ2-2; TRBD1 is a possible D gene (6 bases). Germline CDR1 and CDR2: MNHNY and SVGAGI (reference sequence). Deletions cut 4 bases from V and 0 bases from J, with 9 bases between. There are 15 residues in the CDR3. CDR3 in DNA: TGTGCCAGCAGTTCTAGGGGGACGAACACCGGGGAGCTGTTTTTT. This translates into CASSSRGTNTGELFF.

The CDR3 DNA follows: TGTGCCACCCAGTCCGTTAGCACAGATACGCAGTATTTT. Amino acid sequence: CATQSVSTDTQYF. The chain has TRBV21-1 and TRBJ2-3; the table assigns TRBD1, which was not confirmed against the DNA. TRBV21-1 is listed as a pseudogene. The CDR3 totals 13 residues.